Listed below are T cell receptor beta chains from one sample, sequenced in a study of CD8 T cells in Susac syndrome. TCRdb re-analysed the immunoSEQ multiplex PCR reads in MiXCR, keeping a single row per CDR3 protein. The sample has fewer than 85,000 distinct CDR3 sequences, approximately 93% seen once. The source material was CD8+ T cells from PBMCs. All receptors derive from a human donor with Susac syndrome. Each CDR3 is given with its conserved first and last residue. The D gene is left open where the match is weak.

D: .
length: 14
J: TRBJ2-2
V: TRBV5-4
DNA: TGTGCCAGCAGCTTGGACAGGGAGGCCGGGGAGCTGTTTTTT
CDR3: CASSLDREAGELFF

D: .
length: 13
J: TRBJ2-7
V: TRBV20-1
DNA: TGCAGTGCTAGATCGAGGGCATCCTACGAGCAGTACTTC
CDR3: CSARSRASYEQYF

D: .
length: 13
J: TRBJ2-7
V: TRBV7-2
DNA: TGTGCCAGCAGCCGACGACAGGCTTACGAGCAGTACTTC
CDR3: CASSRRQAYEQYF

D: TRBD1
length: 15
J: TRBJ1-4
V: TRBV3-1
DNA: TGTGCCAGCAGCCGCTACAGGGGGCTGAGTGAAAAACTGTTTTTT
CDR3: CASSRYRGLSEKLFF

D: .
length: 15
J: TRBJ2-5
V: TRBV3-1
DNA: TGTGCCAGCAGCCAAGAACTCGGGTACCAAGAGACCCAGTACTTC
CDR3: CASSQELGYQETQYF

D: .
length: 12
J: TRBJ1-5
V: TRBV2
DNA: TGTGCCAGCAGTGATCGGCTCCAGCCCCAGCATTTT
CDR3: CASSDRLQPQHF

D: .
length: 14
J: TRBJ2-7
V: TRBV9
DNA: TGTGCCAGCAGCGTAAAGGCAGGGGGGGACGAGCAGTACTTC
CDR3: CASSVKAGGDEQYF

D: .
length: 14
J: TRBJ1-2
V: TRBV28
DNA: TGTGCCAGCAGCGAGGACGGAACTAACTATGGCTACACCTTC
CDR3: CASSEDGTNYGYTF

D: .
length: 12
J: TRBJ1-1
V: TRBV20-1
DNA: TGCAGTGCTAGTGACCGAGGAACTGAAGCTTTCTTT
CDR3: CSASDRGTEAFF

D: TRBD1
length: 13
J: TRBJ1-1
V: TRBV20-1
DNA: TGCAGTGCCGGGACAGGCCCCCACACTGAAGCTTTCTTT
CDR3: CSAGTGPHTEAFF

D: .
length: 15
J: TRBJ2-7
V: TRBV7-9
DNA: TGTGCCAGCAGCTTAGTATCGGGGGGCCCCTACGAGCAGTACTTC
CDR3: CASSLVSGGPYEQYF

D: .
length: 12
J: TRBJ2-7
V: TRBV14
DNA: TGTGCCAGCAGCTTCGGGGCCTACGAGCAGTACTTC
CDR3: CASSFGAYEQYF

D: TRBD1
length: 14
J: TRBJ1-5
V: TRBV3-1
DNA: TGTGCCAGCAGCCAGGGGACAGCTCCCCAGCCCCAGCATTTT
CDR3: CASSQGTAPQPQHF

D: TRBD2
length: 17
J: TRBJ2-3
V: TRBV24-1
DNA: TGTGCCACCAGTGATCCGACTAGCGGGGAGTACACAGATACGCAGTATTTT
CDR3: CATSDPTSGEYTDTQYF

D: .
length: 17
J: TRBJ1-5
V: TRBV6-2/TRBV6-3
DNA: TGTGCCAGCAGTTACGATCGGACAGCATATAGCAATCAGCCCCAGCATTTT
CDR3: CASSYDRTAYSNQPQHF

D: TRBD1
length: 12
J: TRBJ2-1
V: TRBV9
DNA: TGTGCCAGCAGCCTCCGGGACAGGGAGCAGTTCTTC
CDR3: CASSLRDREQFF

D: .
length: 15
J: TRBJ2-2
V: TRBV12-3/TRBV12-4
DNA: TGTGCCAGCAGTTTGTCTAGGGGGGGCACCGGGGAGCTGTTTTTT
CDR3: CASSLSRGGTGELFF

D: .
length: 16
J: TRBJ2-7
V: TRBV4-1
DNA: TGCGCCAGCAGCCAAGATGAAGAGCGTAGCTCCTACGAGCAGTACTTC
CDR3: CASSQDEERSSYEQYF

D: TRBD1
length: 14
J: TRBJ1-3
V: TRBV27
DNA: TGTGCCAGCAGCCCGGGACAGGGGGTTTGGAACATATATTTT
CDR3: CASSPGQGVWNIYF

D: TRBD1
length: 14
J: TRBJ2-7
V: TRBV4-1
DNA: TGCGCCAGCAGCCAAGGGGGACAGGGCTACGAGCAGTACTTC
CDR3: CASSQGGQGYEQYF